The clone carrying this T cell receptor (beta chain) was counted a few times. Its antigen is undetermined. Germline V gene data show CDR1 as SGHRS and CDR2 as YFSETQ. This CDR3 is 13 amino acids long. Trimming stripped 3 bases from V and 5 bases from J, with 11 bases between. Libraries for TCRalpha and TCRbeta carried sample barcodes and unique molecular identifiers via 5'RACE. MiXCR was run by TCRdb on the 5' RACE reads, yielding one entry per CDR3 protein. Of approximately 450,000 distinct CDR3 sequences in the sample, 15% to 20% were seen once. The data were obtained in a study of T-cell memory formation after mild COVID-19. About the research overall: Largely, TCR clusters stayed within a single donor. Findings and caveats of the study: Memory cells collected pre-infection included some clones that later responded, suggesting cross-reactive memory joined. Mainly in CM and EM were contracting CD4+ clones; CD8+ were in EMRA.

The rearrangement uses TRBV5-1 and TRBJ1-1; D gene ambiguous. The specimen sequenced was PBMCs or a T cell subset sorted from them (not recorded which). The sequence came from an adult woman who had mild COVID-19 (a few samples of this study predate the infection). Cell type and time point are not known. In nucleotides, the CDR3 is TGCGCCAGCAGCTCCGCGCTGTTTACTGAAGCTTTCTTT. This sequence encodes CASSSALFTEAFF.